Detailed here is one T cell receptor beta chain. Its antigen is currently unknown. Original analysis: From ImmunoSEQ came sequences covering only the junction and carrying no quality scores, so filtering differed. Sequencing was performed with immunoSEQ multiplex PCR; in TCRdb, only in-frame clones are kept and a portion is missing. From that table come the V and J calls and clone size; the DNA was used to work out D and trimming. The sample lists approximately 2,000,000 clones, approximately 90% occurring once. These data come from a study of shared clonotypes between healthy human individuals. General study points: Despite large depth, rarefaction showed incomplete sorted-subset sequencing.

CDR1 and CDR2 (germline): MDHEN, SYDVKM. V lost 3 bases and J 4 bases, leaving 13 bases between the germline ends. CDR3 length: 14 amino acids. Sequenced sample: naive CD4+ T cells from PBMCs. Subset specified: CD45RA+ positively selected. The source of this sequence is a man aged 18 to 35 in good health. Some clones in this sample may be carry-over from other donors' samples. V is TRBV28 and J is TRBJ2-7; D is possibly TRBD1 or TRBD2 (5 bases each). The CDR3, as DNA: TGTGCCAGCAGTTTCGGGGCTGCGAAGTACGAGCAGTACTTC. It translates to CASSFGAAKYEQYF.